This T cell receptor beta chain was recorded in a study of blood T cell repertoires in COVID-19. The method was immunoSEQ multiplex PCR; TCRdb's version includes in-frame clones alone and lacks a portion of them. The sample has more than 150,000 clones, nearly 90% seen once. The material sequenced was peripheral blood. This TCR came from a man between 45 and 60 years old with acute or convalescent COVID-19.

In DNA form, the CDR3 reads TGTGCCAGCAGTAATACAGGGCACACTGAAGCTTTCTTT. Protein product: CASSNTGHTEAFF. This chain joins TRBV28 and TRBJ1-1; weak D call: TRBD1 (6 bases). V was shortened by 5 bases and J by 3 bases, with 10 bases between the two germline ends. This CDR3 has 13 residues. CDR1 MDHEN and CDR2 SYDVKM come from the germline V gene.